One and the same sample provided the 8 T cell receptor beta chains below, sequenced in a study of shared clonotypes between healthy human individuals. Measured with immunoSEQ multiplex PCR; TCRdb has only the in-frame clones, and not every one. The data hold under 85,000 clones, with under 65% observed a single time. Sequencing was done on a sample of memory CD8+ T cells sorted from blood. Stated subset: CD45RO+ cells pooled with CCR7-negative TemRA cells. These receptors all come from a man aged 25 to 40 in good health.

This clone was counted between two and nine times. The chain carries TRBV27 and TRBJ2-7, with D tentatively TRBD1 or TRBD2 (5 bases each). This CDR3 contains 14 residues. CDR1 is MNHEY, CDR2 SMNVEV, per germline (reference sequence). The V end lost 5 bases, the J end lost 3 bases, and 14 bases lay between the germline ends. CDR3 loop: CASSPGAVGYEQYF. CDR3 DNA: TGTGCCAGCAGTCCCGGGGCGGTGGGCTACGAGCAGTACTTC.

The CDR3: CASSIQGPNEQFF. Here the CDR3 DNA reads TGTGCCAGTAGTATACAGGGGCCCAATGAGCAGTTCTTC. J is TRBJ2-1 and V is TRBV19; TRBD1 is a possible D gene (6 bases). The germline V and J ends were trimmed by 2 bases and 6 bases, with 8 bases remaining between them. In germline, CDR1 is LNHDA, CDR2 SQIVND (reference sequence). CDR3 size: 13 residues. The whole variable domain, filled in from reference TRBV19 and TRBJ2-1, reads DGGITQSPKYLFRKEGQNVTLSCEQNLNHDAMYWYRQDPGQGLRLIYYSQIVNDFQKGDIAEGYSVSREKKESFPLTVTSAQKNPTAFYLCASSIQGPNEQFFGPGTRLTVL.

The chain carries TRBV19 and TRBJ1-1; 7 bases fit TRBD1. The CDR3 has 14 residues. From germline, CDR1 is LNHDA and CDR2 SQIVND (reference sequence). Germline trimming cut 6 bases from V and 6 bases from J; bases unmatched to any gene: 10. CDR3 coding DNA: TGTGCCAGTAGGACAGGGAGTGAGGGCCCTGAAGCTTTCTTT. It specifies CASRTGSEGPEAFF.

This clone was seen only a few times. CDR3 in amino acids: CASSYSGTSGTYEQYF. The CDR3, as DNA: TGTGCCAGCAGTTACTCTGGGACTAGCGGAACCTACGAGCAGTACTTC. V gene TRBV6-5 combines with J gene TRBJ2-7, with 11 bases matching TRBD2. Per the germline V gene, CDR1 is MNHEY and CDR2 is SVGAGI. The trim removed 0 bases at V and 2 bases at J, leaving 3 bases unmatched. CDR3 size: 16 residues.

The gene calls are TRBV7-2 and TRBJ2-5; D gene uncertain. Trimming shortened V by 2 bases and J by 4 bases, and 14 bases separated the two germline ends. The CDR3 has 15 residues. Germline CDR1 SGHTA, CDR2 FQGNSA. CDR3 in amino acids: CASSLPRVSLETQYF. The DNA of the CDR3 is TGTGCCAGCAGCTTACCTCGTGTCTCCTTAGAGACCCAGTACTTC.

This chain connects TRBV7-8 to TRBJ2-1; 9 bases map to TRBD2. After removal of 5 bases from V and 0 bases from J, the junction contained 8 bases not matched to a gene. The germline V gene encodes CDR1 SGHVS and CDR2 FQNEAQ. There are 17 residues in the CDR3. In DNA form, the CDR3 reads TGTGCCAGCAGCACGAAGACTAGCGGAAGCTCCTACAATGAGCAGTTCTTC. Translated, it gives CASSTKTSGSSYNEQFF.

This chain joins TRBV28 and TRBJ1-1, with 8 bases fitting TRBD1. The CDR3 totals 16 residues. Per the germline V gene, CDR1 is MDHEN and CDR2 is SYDVKM. V was clipped by 6 bases and J by 3 bases; unmatched bases: 12. CDR3 sequence: CASSLREETGDTEAFF. The CDR3 DNA is TGTGCCAGCAGCCTCCGGGAGGAGACAGGGGACACTGAAGCTTTCTTT.

The rearrangement links TRBV11-2 to TRBJ2-7, with 7 bases lining up with TRBD1. The CDR3 extends over 16 amino acids. The germline V gene encodes CDR1 SGHAT and CDR2 FQNNGV. V was pared by 4 bases and J by 0 bases, with 9 bases of the junction left unmatched. The DNA of the CDR3 is TGTGCCAGCAGCTACTACAGGGGACCCAGCTCCTACGAGCAGTACTTC. As protein: CASSYYRGPSSYEQYF.